This paragraph covers one TCR beta chain sequence. Its antigen is as yet unknown. The PCR contained 60 Vbeta and 13 Jbeta primers. Sequenced by immunoSEQ multiplex PCR; TCRdb stores in-frame clones only, minus some. The data contain roughly 260,000 clones, about four fifths of them singletons. These data are taken from a study of cytomegalovirus exposure and HLA in healthy donors. Study details: Approximately 190 million T cells yielded roughly 120 million unique TCR beta sequences, as an earlier analysis found. General observations from the study: The dataset shows that most TCR sequences were rare, while some public TCRs occurred in many donors. Earlier analysis looked at TCR beta V segments, and most were productive about 87% or about 30% of the time.

This CDR3 has 14 residues. V lost 6 bases and J lost 11; bases outside the gene matches: 15. Germline V gives CDR1 MDHEN, CDR2 SYDVKM. The chain links TRBV28 to TRBJ1-2; 7 nucleotides match TRBD1. The sequencing sample was made of PBMCs. The receptor comes from a woman in her thirties or forties in good health and CMV-seropositive. CDR3 in amino acids: CASRQGGLESSYTF. CDR3 in DNA: TGTGCCAGCAGACAAGGGGGCCTCGAAAGCTCTTACACCTTC.